Each of the 17 T cell receptor beta chains below was sequenced from the same sample in a study of blood T cell repertoires in COVID-19. Repertoires were generated with immunoSEQ multiplex PCR, while TCRdb's copy carries only in-frame clones and drops some. The data show about 320,000 clones, about four fifths seen once. What was sequenced was peripheral blood. These receptor sequences come from a woman between 45 and 60 years old with acute or convalescent COVID-19.

The chain has TRBV7-2 and TRBJ1-2; D gene unclear. The CDR3 runs to 15 residues. V was cut by 4 bases and J by 2 bases, with 14 bases left in between. Germline loops: CDR1 SGHTA, CDR2 FQGNSA. The CDR3 region has the DNA TGTGCCAGCAGCTCGGGGAAGGGAGGCAACTATGGCTACACCTTC. Protein product: CASSSGKGGNYGYTF. Variable domain in full (rest from reference TRBV7-2 and TRBJ1-2): GAGVSQSPSNKVTEKGKDVELRCDPISGHTALYWYRQSLGQGLEFLIYFQGNSAPDKSGLPSDRFSAERTGGSVSTLTIQRTQQEDSAVYLCASSSGKGGNYGYTFGSGTRLTVV.

This sequence joins TRBV12-5 and TRBJ2-1; TRBD1 might be the D (5 bases). V dropped 8 bases and J dropped 0 bases, with 17 bases sitting between them. CDR3 length equals 16 residues. Germline CDR1 LGHNT, CDR2 FRNRAP. The CDR3 DNA sequence: TGTGCTAGTCCCGCCCTGACAGCCAGCTCCTACAATGAGCAGTTCTTC. Its protein is CASPALTASSYNEQFF.

The genes are TRBV25-1 and TRBJ2-1; 9 positions agree with TRBD1. J gave up 9 bases and V 6 bases, and 6 bases lay outside the gene matches. Germline CDR1 MGHDK, CDR2 SYGVNS. The CDR3 length is 13 residues. The CDR3 here is CASRDGTGSEQFF. CDR3 DNA: TGTGCCAGCAGAGACGGGACAGGGAGTGAGCAGTTCTTC.

Only one count was recorded for this clone. The chain combines TRBV30 with TRBJ1-1, with a tentative D call TRBD1 (6 bases). CDR1 and CDR2 from the germline V gene are GTSNPN and SVGIG (reference sequence). The CDR3 is 11 residues long. V lost 2 bases to trimming and J lost 10 bases, with 11 bases between them. CDR3 DNA: TGTGCCTGGAGTCGGGGGGGGGCAGCTTTCTTT. It yields the protein CAWSRGGAAFF. Combining the CDR3 with reference TRBV30 and TRBJ1-1 gives the whole variable domain SQTIHQWPATLVQPVGSPLSLECTVEGTSNPNLYWYRQAAGRGLQLLFYSVGIGQISSEVPQNLSASRPQDRQFILSSKKLLLSDSGFYLCAWSRGGAAFFGQGTRLTVV.

The V and J genes are TRBV11-2 and TRBJ2-1, with D tentatively TRBD2 (5 bases). V was pared by 1 base and J by 0 bases, with 10 bases between. This CDR3 region has 16 residues. Germline V gene sequence: CDR1 SGHAT, CDR2 FQNNGV. The CDR3 coding sequence is TGTGCCAGCAGCTTAGTCCGGGGAAACTCCTACAATGAGCAGTTCTTC. Protein product: CASSLVRGNSYNEQFF.

V usage is TRBV30 and J usage is TRBJ2-3; tentative D call: TRBD2 (5 bases). This CDR3 comprises 15 residues. Between the trimmed V and J ends, which lost 3 bases and 2 bases, there was a span of 15 bases. In germline, CDR1 is GTSNPN, CDR2 SVGIG (reference sequence). This CDR3 reads CAWRSAGVPTDTQYF. The CDR3 DNA sequence: TGTGCCTGGAGATCGGCCGGGGTCCCCACAGATACGCAGTATTTT.

This clone was picked up one time. V usage is TRBV10-3 and J usage is TRBJ1-4; 10 nucleotides agree with TRBD1. CDR3 length: 14 amino acids. Germline loops: CDR1 ENHRY, CDR2 SYGVKD. J was trimmed by 6 bases and V by 10 bases; bases with no gene match: 8. The CDR3 DNA sequence: TGTGCCACTTACGCCGGGACAGGGGATGAAAAACTGTTTTTT. Protein: CATYAGTGDEKLFF.

V gene TRBV5-1 combines with J gene TRBJ2-1, with D possibly TRBD1 on 8 matching bases. Per the germline V gene, CDR1 is SGHRS and CDR2 is YFSETQ. The CDR3 totals 15 residues. V was trimmed by 4 bases and J by 8 bases, leaving 19 bases between them. This CDR3 is CASSRTGRDTDEQFF. CDR3 nucleotide sequence: TGCGCCAGCAGCCGGACAGGGAGGGACACAGATGAGCAGTTCTTC.

This chain uses TRBV9 with TRBJ2-2; perhaps TRBD1 as D (7 bases). CDR3 size: 15 residues. The V end was cut by 6 bases, the J end by 0 bases, with 12 bases between. In germline, CDR1 is SGDLS, CDR2 YYNGEE. The CDR3 here is CASNQGGANTGELFF. Written as DNA, the CDR3 is TGTGCCAGCAACCAGGGGGGCGCGAACACCGGGGAGCTGTTTTTT.

This clone appeared a single time. V and J are TRBV7-2 and TRBJ1-2, with D possibly matching TRBD1 (5 bases). Trimming pared 1 base from V and 5 bases from J, leaving 14 bases between. The CDR3 is 15 residues long. Per germline, CDR1 SGHTA and CDR2 FQGNSA. The CDR3 sequence: CASSLEAGIRYGYTF. The CDR3, as DNA: TGTGCCAGCAGCTTAGAGGCAGGGATCCGGTATGGCTACACCTTC.

The chain's CDR3 is CASSRSGLNTGELFF. The CDR3 nucleotides read TGTGCCAGCAGCCGAAGCGGGTTGAACACCGGGGAGCTGTTTTTT. This sequence joins TRBV5-6 and TRBJ2-2, with D possibly TRBD2 on 6 matching bases. Germline loops: CDR1 SGHDT, CDR2 YYEEEE. The germline V and J ends were trimmed by 4 bases and 1 base, with 11 bases remaining between them. CDR3 length equals 15 residues.

The rearrangement uses TRBV11-3 and TRBJ2-3, with a tentative D call TRBD1 (5 bases). The length of the CDR3 is 17 residues. The germline gives CDR1 SGHNT, CDR2 YENEEA. The V gene lost 5 bases and the J gene lost 1 base, with 19 bases spanning the gap. The CDR3 sequence: CASSPGEGKGGTDTQYF. In DNA form, the CDR3 reads TGTGCCAGCAGCCCTGGGGAAGGGAAAGGGGGCACAGATACGCAGTATTTT.

The rearrangement links TRBV9 to TRBJ2-1, with 11 bases aligning to TRBD2. The CDR3 consists of 17 residues. The V gene's germline CDR1 is SGDLS and CDR2 YYNGEE. V was pared by 0 bases and J by 4 bases, with 6 bases of the junction left unmatched. This chain's CDR3 is CASSVETRTSGYNEQFF. The CDR3 region has the DNA TGTGCCAGCAGCGTAGAGACTCGGACTAGCGGGTACAATGAGCAGTTCTTC.

The V gene is TRBV4-2, the J gene TRBJ2-7; D may be TRBD2 (6 bases). Trimming removed 3 bases from V and 2 bases from J, with 17 bases in between. Per the germline V gene, CDR1 is LGHNA and CDR2 is YNFKEQ. This CDR3 comprises 16 residues. CDR3 nucleotide sequence: TGTGCCAGCAGCCAGGCCTCACGGACTACACCCTACGAGCAGTACTTC. Translated, it gives CASSQASRTTPYEQYF.

V usage is TRBV29-1 and J usage is TRBJ1-1; tentatively, D is TRBD1 (5 bases). Trimming removed 7 bases at V and 1 base at J, with 13 bases between. The CDR3 has 13 residues. Germline lookup yields CDR1 SQVTM and CDR2 ANQGSEA. The CDR3 here is CSASAQANTEAFF. The CDR3 coding sequence is TGCAGCGCGAGCGCACAGGCGAACACTGAAGCTTTCTTT.

The J gene is TRBJ2-5, the V gene TRBV5-1, with TRBD1 matching over 8 bases. This CDR3 comprises 15 residues. The germline V gene encodes CDR1 SGHRS and CDR2 YFSETQ. Trimming cost V 0 bases and J 5 bases; bases outside gene matches: 6. CDR3 DNA sequence: TGCGCCAGCAGCTTGGACAGGGGGAGGTCGGAGACCCAGTACTTC. As protein: CASSLDRGRSETQYF. The whole variable domain, filled in from reference TRBV5-1 and TRBJ2-5, reads KAGVTQTPRYLIKTRGQQVTLSCSPISGHRSVSWYQQTPGQGLQFLFEYFSETQRNKGNFPGRFSGRQFSNSRSEMNVSTLELGDSALYLCASSLDRGRSETQYFGPGTRLLVL.

The V gene is TRBV7-9, the J gene TRBJ2-1, with 16 bases identical to TRBD2. CDR3 size: 15 residues. The germline CDR1 and CDR2 sequences are SEHNR and FQNEAQ (reference sequence). With 6 bases clipped from V and 7 bases from J, the junction kept 3 bases outside the gene matches. The CDR3 loop reads CASSKGLAGGNEQFF. The CDR3, as DNA: TGTGCCAGCAGTAAGGGACTAGCGGGAGGGAATGAGCAGTTCTTC.